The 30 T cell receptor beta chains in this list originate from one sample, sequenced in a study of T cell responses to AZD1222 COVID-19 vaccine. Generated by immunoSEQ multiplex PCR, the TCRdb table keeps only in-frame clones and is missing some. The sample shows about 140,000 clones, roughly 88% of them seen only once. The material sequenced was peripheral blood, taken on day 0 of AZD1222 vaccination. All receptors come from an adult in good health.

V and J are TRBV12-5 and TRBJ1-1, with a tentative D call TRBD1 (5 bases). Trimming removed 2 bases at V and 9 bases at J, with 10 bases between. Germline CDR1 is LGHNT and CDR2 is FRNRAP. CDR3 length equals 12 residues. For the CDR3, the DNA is TGTGCTAGTGGTTTGTCGGGGGGAAAAGCTTTCTTT. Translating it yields CASGLSGGKAFF.

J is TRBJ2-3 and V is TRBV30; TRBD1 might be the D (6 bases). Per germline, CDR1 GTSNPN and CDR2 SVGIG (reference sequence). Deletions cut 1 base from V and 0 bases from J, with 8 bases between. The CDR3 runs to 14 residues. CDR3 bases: TGTGCCTGGAGTGGGGACATTAGCACAGATACGCAGTATTTT. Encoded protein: CAWSGDISTDTQYF.

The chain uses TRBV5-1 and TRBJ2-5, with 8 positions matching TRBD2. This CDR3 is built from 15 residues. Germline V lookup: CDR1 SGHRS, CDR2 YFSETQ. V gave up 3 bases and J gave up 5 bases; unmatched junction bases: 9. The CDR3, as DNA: TGCGCCAGCAGCTCGCCACTAGCGGAGGGGGAGACCCAGTACTTC. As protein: CASSSPLAEGETQYF.

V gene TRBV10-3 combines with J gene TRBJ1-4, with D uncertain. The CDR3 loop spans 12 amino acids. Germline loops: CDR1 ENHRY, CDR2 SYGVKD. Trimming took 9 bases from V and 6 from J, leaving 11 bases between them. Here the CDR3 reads CAIRQDDEKLFF. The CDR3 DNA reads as TGTGCCATTAGACAAGACGATGAAAAACTGTTTTTT.

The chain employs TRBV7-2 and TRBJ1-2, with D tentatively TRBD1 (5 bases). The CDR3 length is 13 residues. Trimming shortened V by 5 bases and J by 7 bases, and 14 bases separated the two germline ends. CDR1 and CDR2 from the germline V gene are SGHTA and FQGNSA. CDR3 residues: CASSPVGTGGYTF. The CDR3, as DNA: TGTGCCAGCAGCCCAGTCGGGACGGGTGGCTACACCTTC.

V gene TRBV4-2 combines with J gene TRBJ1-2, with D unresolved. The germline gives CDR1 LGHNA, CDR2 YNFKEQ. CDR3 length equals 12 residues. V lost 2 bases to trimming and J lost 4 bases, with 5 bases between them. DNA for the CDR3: TGTGCCAGCAGCCAAAATTCCTATGGCTACACCTTC. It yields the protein CASSQNSYGYTF.

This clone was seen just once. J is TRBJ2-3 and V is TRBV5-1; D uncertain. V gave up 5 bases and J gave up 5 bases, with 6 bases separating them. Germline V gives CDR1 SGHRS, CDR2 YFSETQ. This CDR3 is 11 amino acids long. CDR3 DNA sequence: TGCGCCAGCAGACAAAGAGATACGCAGTATTTT. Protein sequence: CASRQRDTQYF.

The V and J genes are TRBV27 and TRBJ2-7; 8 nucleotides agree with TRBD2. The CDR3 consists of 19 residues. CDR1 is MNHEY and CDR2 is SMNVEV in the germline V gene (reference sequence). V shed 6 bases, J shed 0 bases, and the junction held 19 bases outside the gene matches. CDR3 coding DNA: TGTGCCAGCAGCGCAGAAAAGCGGGGGATCGGGACTAGCTCCTACGAGCAGTACTTC. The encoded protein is CASSAEKRGIGTSSYEQYF.

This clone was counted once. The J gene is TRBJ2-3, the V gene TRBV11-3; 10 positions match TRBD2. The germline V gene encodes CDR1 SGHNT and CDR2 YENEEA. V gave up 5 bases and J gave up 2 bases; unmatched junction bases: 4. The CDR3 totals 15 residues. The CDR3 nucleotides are TGTGCCAGCAGCCCCGGACTAGCGGTCACAGATACGCAGTATTTT. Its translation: CASSPGLAVTDTQYF.

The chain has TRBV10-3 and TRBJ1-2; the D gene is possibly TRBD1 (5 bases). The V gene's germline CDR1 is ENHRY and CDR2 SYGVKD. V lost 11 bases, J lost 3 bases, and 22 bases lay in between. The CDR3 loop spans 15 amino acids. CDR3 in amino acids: CAASGGGLGDYGYTF. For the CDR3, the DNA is TGTGCCGCCAGTGGGGGGGGACTGGGGGACTATGGCTACACCTTC.

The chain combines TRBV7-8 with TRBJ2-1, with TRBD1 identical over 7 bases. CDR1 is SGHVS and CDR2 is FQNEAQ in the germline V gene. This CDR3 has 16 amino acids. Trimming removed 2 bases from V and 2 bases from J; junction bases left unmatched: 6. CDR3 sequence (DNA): TGTGCCAGCAGCTTACCTCCGGGACAGACCTACAATGAGCAGTTCTTC. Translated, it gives CASSLPPGQTYNEQFF.

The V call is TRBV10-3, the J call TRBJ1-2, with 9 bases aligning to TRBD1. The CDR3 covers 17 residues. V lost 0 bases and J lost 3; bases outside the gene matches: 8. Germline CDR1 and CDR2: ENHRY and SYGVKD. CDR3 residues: CAISESAGQGMDYGYTF. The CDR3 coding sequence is TGTGCCATCAGTGAGTCGGCGGGACAGGGTATGGACTATGGCTACACCTTC.

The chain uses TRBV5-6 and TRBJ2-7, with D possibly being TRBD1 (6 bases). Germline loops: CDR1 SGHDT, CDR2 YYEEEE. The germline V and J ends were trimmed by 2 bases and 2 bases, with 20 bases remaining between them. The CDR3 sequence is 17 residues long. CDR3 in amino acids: CASSLNPGHRDTYEQYF. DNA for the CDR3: TGTGCCAGCAGCTTAAACCCCGGCCACAGGGACACCTACGAGCAGTACTTC.

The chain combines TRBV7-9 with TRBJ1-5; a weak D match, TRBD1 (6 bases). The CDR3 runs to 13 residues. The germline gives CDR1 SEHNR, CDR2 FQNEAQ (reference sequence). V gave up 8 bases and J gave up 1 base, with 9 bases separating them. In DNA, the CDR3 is TGTGCCAGCGGGCAGGGGAGCAATCAGCCCCAGCATTTT. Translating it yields CASGQGSNQPQHF. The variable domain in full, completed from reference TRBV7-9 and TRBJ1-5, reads DTGVSQNPRHKITKRGQNVTFRCDPISEHNRLYWYRQTLGQGPEFLTYFQNEAQLEKSRLLSDRFSAERPKGSFSTLEIQRTEQGDSAMYLCASGQGSNQPQHFGDGTRLSIL.

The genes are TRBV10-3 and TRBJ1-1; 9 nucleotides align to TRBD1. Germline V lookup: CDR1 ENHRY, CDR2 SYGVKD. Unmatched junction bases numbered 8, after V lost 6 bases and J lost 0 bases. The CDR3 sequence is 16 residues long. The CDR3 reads CAISQTGGRLNTEAFF. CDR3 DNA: TGTGCCATCAGCCAGACAGGGGGTAGACTGAACACTGAAGCTTTCTTT.

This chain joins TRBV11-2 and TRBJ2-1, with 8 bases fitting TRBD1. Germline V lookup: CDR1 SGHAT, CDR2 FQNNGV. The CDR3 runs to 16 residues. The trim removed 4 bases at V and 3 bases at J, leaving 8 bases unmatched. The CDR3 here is CASSSRVTGGYNEQFF. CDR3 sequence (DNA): TGTGCCAGCAGCTCGAGGGTAACAGGGGGCTACAATGAGCAGTTCTTC.

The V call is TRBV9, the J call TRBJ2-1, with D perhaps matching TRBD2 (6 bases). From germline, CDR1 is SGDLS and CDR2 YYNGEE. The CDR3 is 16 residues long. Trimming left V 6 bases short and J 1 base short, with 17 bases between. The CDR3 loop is CASKRDLAGSYNEQFF. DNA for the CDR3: TGTGCCAGCAAGAGGGATCTTGCGGGGTCCTACAATGAGCAGTTCTTC. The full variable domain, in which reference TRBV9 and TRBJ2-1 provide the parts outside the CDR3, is DSGVTQTPKHLITATGQRVTLRCSPRSGDLSVYWYQQSLDQGLQFLIQYYNGEERAKGNILERFSAQQFPDLHSELNLSSLELGDSALYFCASKRDLAGSYNEQFFGPGTRLTVL.

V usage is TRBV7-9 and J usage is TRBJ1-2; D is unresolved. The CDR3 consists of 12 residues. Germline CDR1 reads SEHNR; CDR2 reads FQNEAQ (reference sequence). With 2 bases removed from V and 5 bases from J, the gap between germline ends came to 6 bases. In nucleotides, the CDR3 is TGTGCCAGCAGCTTAATCGAGTATGGCTACACCTTC. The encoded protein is CASSLIEYGYTF.

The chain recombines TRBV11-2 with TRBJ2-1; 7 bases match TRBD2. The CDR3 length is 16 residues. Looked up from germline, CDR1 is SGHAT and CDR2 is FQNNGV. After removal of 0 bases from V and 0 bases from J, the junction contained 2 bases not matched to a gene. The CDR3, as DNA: TGTGCCAGCAGCTTAGATGCGGGAGTCTCCTACAATGAGCAGTTCTTC. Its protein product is CASSLDAGVSYNEQFF.

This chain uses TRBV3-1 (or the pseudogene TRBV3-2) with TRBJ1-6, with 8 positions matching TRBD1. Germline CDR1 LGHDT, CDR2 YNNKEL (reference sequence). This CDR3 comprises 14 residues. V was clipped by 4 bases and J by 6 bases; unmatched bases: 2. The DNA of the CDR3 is TGTGCCAGCAGCCGGACAGGGACTAATTCACCCCTCCACTTT. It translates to CASSRTGTNSPLHF.

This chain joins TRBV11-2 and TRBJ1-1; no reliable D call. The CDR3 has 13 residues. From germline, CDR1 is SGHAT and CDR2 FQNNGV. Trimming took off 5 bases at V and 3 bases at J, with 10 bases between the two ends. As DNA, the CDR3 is TGTGCCAGCAGCGGGGAGGAGGACACTGAAGCTTTCTTT. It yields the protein CASSGEEDTEAFF.

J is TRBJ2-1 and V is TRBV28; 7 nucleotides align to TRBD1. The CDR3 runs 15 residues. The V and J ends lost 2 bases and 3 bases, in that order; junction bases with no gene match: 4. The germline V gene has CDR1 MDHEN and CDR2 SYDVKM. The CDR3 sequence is CASSLQAGGYNEQFF. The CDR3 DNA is TGTGCCAGCAGTTTACAGGCAGGGGGCTACAATGAGCAGTTCTTC.

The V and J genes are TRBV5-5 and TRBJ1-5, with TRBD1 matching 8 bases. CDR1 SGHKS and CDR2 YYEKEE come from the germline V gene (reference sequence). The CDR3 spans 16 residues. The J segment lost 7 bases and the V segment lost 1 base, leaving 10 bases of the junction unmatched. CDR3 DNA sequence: TGTGCCAGCAGCTTGTCGGGCAGGGGGCCGCAACAGCCCCAGCATTTT. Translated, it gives CASSLSGRGPQQPQHF.

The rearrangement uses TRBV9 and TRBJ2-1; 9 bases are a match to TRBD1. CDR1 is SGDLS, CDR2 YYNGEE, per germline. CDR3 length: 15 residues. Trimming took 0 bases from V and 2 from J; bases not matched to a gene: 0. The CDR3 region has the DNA TGTGCCAGCAGCGTAGGACAGGGGGCCTACAATGAGCAGTTCTTC. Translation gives CASSVGQGAYNEQFF.

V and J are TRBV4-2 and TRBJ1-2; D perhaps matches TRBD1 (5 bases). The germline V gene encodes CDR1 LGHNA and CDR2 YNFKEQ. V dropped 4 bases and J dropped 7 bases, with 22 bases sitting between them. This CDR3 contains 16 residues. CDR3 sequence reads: CASSRGEGRAISGYTF. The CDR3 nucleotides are TGTGCCAGCAGCCGAGGGGAGGGAAGGGCTATCAGTGGCTACACCTTC.

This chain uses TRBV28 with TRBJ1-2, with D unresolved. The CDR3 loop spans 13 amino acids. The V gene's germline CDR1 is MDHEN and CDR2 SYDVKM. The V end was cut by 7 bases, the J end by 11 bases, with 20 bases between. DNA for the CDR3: TGTGCCAGCACCTCGCGTCTGGGTCAAAGATACACCTTC. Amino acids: CASTSRLGQRYTF.

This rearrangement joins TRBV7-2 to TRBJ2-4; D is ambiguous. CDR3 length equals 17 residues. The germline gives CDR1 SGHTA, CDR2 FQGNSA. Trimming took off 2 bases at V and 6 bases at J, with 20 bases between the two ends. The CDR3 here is CASSLHIALGSSNIQYF. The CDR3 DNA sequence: TGTGCCAGCAGCTTACATATTGCCCTGGGCAGCTCAAACATTCAGTACTTC.

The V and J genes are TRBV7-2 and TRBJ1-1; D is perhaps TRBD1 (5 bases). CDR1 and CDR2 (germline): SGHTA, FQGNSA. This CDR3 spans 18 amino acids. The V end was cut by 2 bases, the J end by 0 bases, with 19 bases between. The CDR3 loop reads CASSLHPQGLKMNTEAFF. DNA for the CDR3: TGTGCCAGCAGCTTACATCCTCAGGGTTTGAAGATGAACACTGAAGCTTTCTTT.

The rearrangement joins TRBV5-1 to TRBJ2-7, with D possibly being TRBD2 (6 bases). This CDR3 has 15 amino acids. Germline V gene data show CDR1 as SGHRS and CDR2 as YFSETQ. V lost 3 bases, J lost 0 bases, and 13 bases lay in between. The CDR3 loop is CASSWTRGVSYEQYF. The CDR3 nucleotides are TGCGCCAGCAGCTGGACGCGGGGTGTCTCCTACGAGCAGTACTTC.

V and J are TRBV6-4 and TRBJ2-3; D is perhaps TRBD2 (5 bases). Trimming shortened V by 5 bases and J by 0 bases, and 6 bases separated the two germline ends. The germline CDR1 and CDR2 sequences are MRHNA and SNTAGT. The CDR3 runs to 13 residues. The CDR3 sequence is CASSRTSTDTQYF. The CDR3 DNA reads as TGTGCCAGCAGTAGGACTAGCACAGATACGCAGTATTTT.